The entry that follows covers one TCR beta chain sequence. The antigen remains undetermined. From germline, CDR1 is SGHRS and CDR2 YFSETQ. The CDR3 runs 17 residues. With V trimmed by 1 base and J by 2 bases, 9 bases remained unmatched. In the PCR, 60 Vbeta and 13 Jbeta primers were used. Profiled with immunoSEQ multiplex PCR; TCRdb holds only in-frame clones, not every one. The data hold under 200,000 clones, with about 63% observed a single time. These data are taken from a study of cytomegalovirus exposure and HLA in healthy donors. Findings and limits, study-wide: Sequencing likely produced, as an artifact, a cluster of highly shared sequence variants. As a later analysis showed, several of the most significant clusters appeared to be linked to common viral pathogens.

This TCR came from a woman in her thirties or forties in good health and CMV-seropositive. This sequence joins TRBV5-1 and TRBJ2-3, with 8 bases fitting TRBD1. The source material was PBMCs. The CDR3 reads CASSLNGDRTYTDTQYF. The CDR3 nucleotides read TGCGCCAGCAGCTTGAACGGGGACAGGACTTACACAGATACGCAGTATTTT.